This T cell receptor (beta chain) appears in the sequencing data of a study of beta chain features in type 1 diabetes. Germline CDR1 SGHNT, CDR2 YYREEE (reference sequence). The ends were cut back, 2 bases at V and 4 bases at J, with 7 bases in the middle. The CDR3 extends over 12 amino acids. Whole-study results and caveats: Moderate but significant shortening of TCRB CDR3s was recorded in all four CD4+ subsets from Type 1 diabetes patients.

The authors reverse transcribed all of the isolated RNA, so sequencing captured expressed TCRB transcripts. The table came from immunoSEQ multiplex PCR; TCRdb's copy has only in-frame clones and leaves some out. The sample holds 230,000 or so clones; roughly 16% are singletons and the top ten take approximately 0.086%. This clone was counted between two and nine times. Its antigen is currently unknown. J is TRBJ2-7 and V is TRBV5-4; D unclear. Sequenced input: naive CD4+ T cells from blood. The clonotype originates from a man aged 25-45 years with type 1 diabetes. The DNA of the CDR3 is TGTGCCAGCAGCTTAGAACAGTACGAGCAGTACTTC. This encodes CASSLEQYEQYF.